The sequence of this TCR beta chain was determined in a study of spatial heterogeneity in lung cancer. General observations from the study: Blood showed ubiquitous tumor TCRs more often at resection than at routine follow-up.

Regarding time point: sample taken at primary tumor resection. TCRdb re-called the 5' RACE reads through MiXCR, storing one row per CDR3 protein. This sample yields 40,000 to 55,000 distinct CDR3 sequences, of which roughly an eighth are seen a single time; 50% to 65% belongs to the top ten. Germline lookup yields CDR1 WSHSY and CDR2 SAAADI. V shed 3 bases, J shed 0 bases, and the junction held 5 bases outside the gene matches. CDR3 length: 16 residues. Remarks on this clonotype: Its antigen is not known.

J is TRBJ2-1 and V is TRBV10-2, with TRBD2 matching 7 bases. The sequenced sample was PBMCs, obtained at surgery. The sequence was obtained from a male donor with early-stage non-small cell lung cancer. The chain's CDR3 is CASSDGGLSSYNEQFF. DNA of the CDR3: TGCGCCAGCAGTGATGGGGGACTAAGCTCCTACAATGAGCAGTTCTTC.